One sample yielded the 5 T cell receptor beta chains listed below, sequenced in a study of blood T cell repertoires in COVID-19. Sequencing used immunoSEQ multiplex PCR; TCRdb keeps in-frame clones, though not all of them. The sample consists of a few hundred thousand clones, roughly 90% of them appearing once. Material for sequencing was PBMCs or T cells enriched from blood (not recorded which). These receptors originate from a woman in her thirties who had recovered from COVID-19.

The gene calls are TRBV19 and TRBJ1-4; 10 nucleotides match TRBD1. In germline, CDR1 is LNHDA, CDR2 SQIVND (reference sequence). The J segment lost 5 bases and the V segment lost 7 bases, leaving 7 bases of the junction unmatched. The CDR3 covers 15 residues. CDR3 residues: CASTPLGQGNEKLFF. Written as DNA, the CDR3 is TGTGCCAGTACCCCATTGGGACAGGGGAATGAAAAACTGTTTTTT.

This rearrangement joins TRBV19 to TRBJ1-1, with D maybe TRBD1 (5 bases). This CDR3 spans 14 amino acids. V dropped 7 bases and J dropped 3 bases, with 15 bases sitting between them. The germline V gene encodes CDR1 LNHDA and CDR2 SQIVND (reference sequence). DNA of the CDR3: TGTGCCAGTAAACCCCCGGACACCTACACTGAAGCTTTCTTT. Translation: CASKPPDTYTEAFF.

This rearrangement joins TRBV5-1 to TRBJ2-3, with 10 nucleotides matching TRBD1. Trimming took 4 bases from V and 3 from J; bases not matched to a gene: 8. This CDR3 region has 16 residues. Germline V gene lookup returns CDR1 SGHRS and CDR2 YFSETQ. The chain's CDR3 is CASSRDRGVGTDTQYF. CDR3 DNA sequence: TGCGCCAGCAGCAGGGACAGGGGAGTGGGGACAGATACGCAGTATTTT.

V and J are TRBV18 and TRBJ2-2, with TRBD1 identical over 7 bases. The V segment lost 3 bases and the J segment 7 bases; nucleotides outside the gene matches: 2. CDR1 is KGHSH and CDR2 is LQKENI in the germline V gene. CDR3 length: 13 residues. CDR3 nucleotide sequence: TGTGCCAGCTCACCCCGGGACAGCGGGGAGCTGTTTTTT. Its protein is CASSPRDSGELFF.

The gene calls are TRBV13 and TRBJ1-4; D gene unclear. Germline CDR1 PRHDT, CDR2 FYEKMQ (reference sequence). The CDR3 is made up of 14 amino acids. Trimming pared 5 bases from V and 10 bases from J, leaving 17 bases between. The CDR3 coding sequence is TGTGCCAGCAGCCCGGGCTACCGTGAGGGAAAACTGTTTTTT. It is translated as CASSPGYREGKLFF.